A few counts support the clone carrying this TCR beta chain. The record originates from a study of identical twins. In TCRdb, the 5' RACE reads were re-called with MiXCR into one record per CDR3 protein. Seen here are just over 500,000 distinct CDR3 sequences, 22% observed once, and the top ten hold 0.91%. These data are also associated with another study on T cells expressing NK-cell markers. From that report: In several experiments, sorting was restricted to alpha-beta TCR T cells by an anti-gamma-delta TCR antibody.

The specimen sequenced was CD4+ T cells sorted from blood. This clonotype was sampled from a woman between 18 and 29 years old in good health.

CDR3 sequence (DNA): TGTGCCAGCAGAAGAGGACGGACGAACACCGGGGAGCTGTTTTTT. As protein: CASRRGRTNTGELFF. The rearrangement uses TRBV6-2 or TRBV6-3 and TRBJ2-2; D remains unclear. The CDR3 sequence is 15 residues long. Germline V lookup: CDR1 MNHEY, CDR2 SVGEGT. V was shortened by 6 bases and J by 0 bases, with 11 bases between the two germline ends.